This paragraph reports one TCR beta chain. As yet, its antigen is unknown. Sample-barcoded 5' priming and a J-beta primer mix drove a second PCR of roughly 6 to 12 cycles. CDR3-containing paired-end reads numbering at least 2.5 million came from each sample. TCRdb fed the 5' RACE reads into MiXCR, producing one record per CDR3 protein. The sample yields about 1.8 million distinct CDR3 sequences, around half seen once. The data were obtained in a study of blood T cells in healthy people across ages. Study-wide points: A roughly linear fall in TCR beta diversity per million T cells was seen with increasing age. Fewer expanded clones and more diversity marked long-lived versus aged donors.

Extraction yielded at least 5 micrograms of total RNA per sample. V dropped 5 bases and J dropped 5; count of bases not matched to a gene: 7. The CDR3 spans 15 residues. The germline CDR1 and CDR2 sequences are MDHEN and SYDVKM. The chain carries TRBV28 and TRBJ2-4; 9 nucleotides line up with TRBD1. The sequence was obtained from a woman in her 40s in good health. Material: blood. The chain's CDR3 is CASSPGQGDQNIQYF. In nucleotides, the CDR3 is TGTGCCAGCAGTCCGGGACAGGGTGACCAAAACATTCAGTACTTC.